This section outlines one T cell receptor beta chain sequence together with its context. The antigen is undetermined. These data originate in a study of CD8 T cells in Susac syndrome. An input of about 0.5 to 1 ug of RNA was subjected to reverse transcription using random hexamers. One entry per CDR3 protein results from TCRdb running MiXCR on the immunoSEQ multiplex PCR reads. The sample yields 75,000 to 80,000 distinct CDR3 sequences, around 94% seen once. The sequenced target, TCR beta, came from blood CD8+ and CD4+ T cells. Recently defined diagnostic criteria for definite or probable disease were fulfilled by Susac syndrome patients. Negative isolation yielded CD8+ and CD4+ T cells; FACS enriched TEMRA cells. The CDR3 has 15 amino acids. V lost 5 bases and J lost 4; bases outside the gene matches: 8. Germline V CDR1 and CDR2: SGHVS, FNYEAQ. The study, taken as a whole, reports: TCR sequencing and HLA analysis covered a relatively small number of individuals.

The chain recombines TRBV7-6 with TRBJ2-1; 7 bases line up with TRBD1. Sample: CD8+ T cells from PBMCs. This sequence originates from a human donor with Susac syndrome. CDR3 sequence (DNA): TGTGCCAGCAGCCTTCGCCAGACAGGGTACAATGAGCAGTTCTTC. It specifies CASSLRQTGYNEQFF.